What follows are 28 T cell receptor beta chains derived from one specimen sequenced in a study of cytomegalovirus exposure and HLA in healthy donors. 60 Vbeta and 13 Jbeta primers were used in PCR. Data came from immunoSEQ multiplex PCR; TCRdb stores just in-frame clones and leaves some out. This sample carries 60,000 to 100,000 clones, 78% of them seen once, and the ten largest clones take approximately 1.6%. The sample taken for sequencing was PBMCs. These receptors originate from a middle-aged man in good health and CMV-seronegative.

This clone was detected only a few times. This rearrangement joins TRBV6-1 to TRBJ1-5, with TRBD1 as a possible D gene (6 bases). Looked up from germline, CDR1 is MNHNS and CDR2 is SASEGT. The CDR3 covers 13 residues. V gave up 6 bases and J gave up 2 bases, with 8 bases separating them. This chain's CDR3 is CASRSGGNQPQHF. CDR3 DNA sequence: TGTGCCAGCAGATCAGGGGGCAATCAGCCCCAGCATTTT.

This clone was found once. V usage is TRBV28 and J usage is TRBJ1-2; D gene uncertain. This CDR3 contains 15 residues. V was shortened by 2 bases and J by 5 bases, with 15 bases between the two germline ends. Germline V gene data show CDR1 as MDHEN and CDR2 as SYDVKM. The DNA of the CDR3 is TGTGCCAGCAGTTTAACTCCCGACACGTTATATGGCTACACCTTC. This encodes CASSLTPDTLYGYTF.

The chain is built from TRBV11-3 and TRBJ2-2; 9 bases are a match to TRBD2. Germline loops: CDR1 SGHNT, CDR2 YENEEA. The CDR3 is made up of 15 amino acids. Trimming took 8 bases from V and 4 from J; bases not matched to a gene: 8. CDR3 nucleotides: TGTGCCAGCGGCAATAGCGGGAGCCGCACCGGGGAGCTGTTTTTT. As protein: CASGNSGSRTGELFF.

The chain links TRBV19 to TRBJ1-2; maybe TRBD1 (6 bases). Trimming left V 4 bases short and J 3 bases short, with 15 bases between. The germline gives CDR1 LNHDA, CDR2 SQIVND (reference sequence). The CDR3 consists of 15 residues. For the CDR3, the DNA is TGTGCCAGTAGTAAGGGACATAACCAGGACTATGGCTACACCTTC. It is translated as CASSKGHNQDYGYTF.

The chain has TRBV6-6 and TRBJ2-2; a weak D match, TRBD2 (5 bases). V was cut by 5 bases and J by 5 bases, with 12 bases left in between. This CDR3 region has 14 residues. Germline assignment: CDR1 MNHNY and CDR2 SVGAGI (reference sequence). The CDR3: CASSPRGNTGELFF. The CDR3 region has the DNA TGTGCCAGCAGTCCCCGGGGAAATACCGGGGAGCTGTTTTTT.

The chain carries TRBV9 and TRBJ2-1; 12 positions agree with TRBD2. Germline CDR1 reads SGDLS; CDR2 reads YYNGEE. This CDR3 has 15 residues. V trimming: 3 bases; J trimming: 4 bases; junction bases outside the gene matches: 2. The CDR3 DNA reads as TGTGCCAGCAGCGACGGACTAGCGGGGTACAATGAGCAGTTCTTC. Translation: CASSDGLAGYNEQFF. The variable domain in full, with the rest retrieved from reference TRBV9 and TRBJ2-1, is DSGVTQTPKHLITATGQRVTLRCSPRSGDLSVYWYQQSLDQGLQFLIQYYNGEERAKGNILERFSAQQFPDLHSELNLSSLELGDSALYFCASSDGLAGYNEQFFGPGTRLTVL.

The chain employs TRBV28 and TRBJ1-6; D is uncertain. V shed 8 bases and J shed 0 bases, with 11 bases lying between them. The CDR3 runs 15 residues. Germline values: CDR1 MDHEN, CDR2 SYDVKM. The CDR3: CASHQTGSYNSPLHF. CDR3 bases: TGTGCCAGCCATCAAACGGGCTCCTATAATTCACCCCTCCACTTT.

This sequence joins TRBV5-6 and TRBJ2-5; maybe TRBD1 (7 bases). V dropped 3 bases and J dropped 5 bases, with 17 bases sitting between them. The CDR3 sequence is 15 residues long. Germline V gene lookup returns CDR1 SGHDT and CDR2 YYEEEE. CDR3: CASSWGPGGLETQYF. The CDR3 DNA follows: TGTGCCAGCAGCTGGGGGCCAGGGGGGTTGGAGACCCAGTACTTC.

The chain joins TRBV30 to TRBJ2-3, with a tentative D call TRBD1 (6 bases). The CDR3 has 12 residues. The V gene lost 4 bases and the J gene lost 10 bases, with 15 bases spanning the gap. Per the germline V gene, CDR1 is GTSNPN and CDR2 is SVGIG (reference sequence). The CDR3 bases are TGTGCCTGGACTATCTTACAGGGCGCGCAGTATTTT. Translated: CAWTILQGAQYF. The whole variable domain, filled in from reference TRBV30 and TRBJ2-3, reads SQTIHQWPATLVQPVGSPLSLECTVEGTSNPNLYWYRQAAGRGLQLLFYSVGIGQISSEVPQNLSASRPQDRQFILSSKKLLLSDSGFYLCAWTILQGAQYFGPGTRLTVL.

This clone was observed a few times. The CDR3 protein is CASSLEQGRDGYTF. The CDR3 DNA reads as TGTGCCAGCAGCTTAGAACAGGGTAGGGATGGCTACACCTTC. The chain has TRBV11-2 and TRBJ1-2, with D perhaps matching TRBD1 (6 bases). Germline CDR1 reads SGHAT; CDR2 reads FQNNGV. The CDR3 runs 14 residues. Trimming left V 0 bases short and J 6 bases short, with 11 bases between.

V usage is TRBV10-2 and J usage is TRBJ2-7; 12 nucleotides match TRBD2. The CDR3 contains 13 residues. Germline V gene lookup returns CDR1 WSHSY and CDR2 SAAADI. With 9 bases clipped from V and 6 bases from J, the junction kept 6 bases outside the gene matches. CDR3 DNA sequence: TGCGCCAGTACAACTAGCGGGAGGACCGAGCAGTACTTC. Amino acid sequence: CASTTSGRTEQYF.

This clone was picked up a small number of times. V and J are TRBV7-3 and TRBJ1-1; a weak D match, TRBD1 (6 bases). This CDR3 region has 15 residues. Looked up from germline, CDR1 is SGHTA and CDR2 is FQGTGA. V was trimmed by 5 bases and J by 4 bases, leaving 17 bases between them. The CDR3 nucleotides are TGTGCCAGCAGCCCTACAGGGAGTAGAGGCACTGAAGCTTTCTTT. It translates to CASSPTGSRGTEAFF. Combining the CDR3 with reference TRBV7-3 and TRBJ1-1 gives the whole variable domain GAGVSQTPSNKVTEKGKYVELRCDPISGHTALYWYRQSLGQGPEFLIYFQGTGAADDSGLPNDRFFAVRPEGSVSTLKIQRTERGDSAVYLCASSPTGSRGTEAFFGQGTRLTVV.

The CDR3 here is CASSPSGRAGEQFF. The CDR3 DNA reads TGTGCCAGCTCACCTAGCGGGAGGGCCGGTGAGCAGTTCTTC. This chain links TRBV18 with TRBJ2-1, with TRBD2 identical over 11 bases. The germline V gene has CDR1 KGHSH and CDR2 LQKENI. With V trimmed by 3 bases and J by 9 bases, 4 bases remained unmatched. The CDR3 is made up of 14 amino acids.

The chain uses TRBV29-1 and TRBJ2-1; 11 bases line up with TRBD2. The CDR3 spans 17 residues. The junction had 14 bases not matched to a gene; V was cut back by 4 bases and J by 6 bases. CDR1 is SQVTM, CDR2 ANQGSEA, per germline. As DNA, the CDR3 is TGCAGCGTTGTGGGTCCCCTCGGGACTAGCGGCACCAATGAGCAGTTCTTC. Its translation: CSVVGPLGTSGTNEQFF.

V usage is TRBV11-2 and J usage is TRBJ1-2; D is ambiguous. Germline lookup yields CDR1 SGHAT and CDR2 FQNNGV. The CDR3 is made up of 14 amino acids. V lost 4 bases, J lost 1 base, and 10 bases lay in between. DNA for the CDR3: TGTGCCAGCAGCTCCTACGATGGTAACTATGGCTACACCTTC. It is translated as CASSSYDGNYGYTF.

The chain links TRBV5-1 to TRBJ2-5; 7 nucleotides agree with TRBD1. This CDR3 region has 14 residues. CDR1 is SGHRS and CDR2 is YFSETQ in the germline V gene. V shed 4 bases, J shed 5 bases, and the junction held 8 bases outside the gene matches. The CDR3 loop reads CASSLRQGVETQYF. CDR3 in DNA: TGCGCCAGCAGCCTCCGACAGGGAGTCGAGACCCAGTACTTC.

The chain combines TRBV4-2 with TRBJ2-7, with D possibly TRBD2 on 6 matching bases. V was shortened by 0 bases and J by 5 bases, with 14 bases between the two germline ends. The CDR3 loop spans 15 amino acids. Germline CDR1 LGHNA, CDR2 YNFKEQ. Here the CDR3 DNA reads TGTGCCAGCAGCCAAGATTGGCGGGATAGACACGAGCAGTACTTC. It encodes CASSQDWRDRHEQYF.

On this clone: The same CDR3 is also encoded by other DNA sequences in this sample. The chain couples TRBV18 to TRBJ1-5; D not resolved. V dropped 6 bases and J dropped 0 bases, with 6 bases sitting between them. The CDR3 has 13 amino acids. CDR1 KGHSH and CDR2 LQKENI come from the germline V gene. CDR3 sequence reads: CASSLDSNQPQHF. The CDR3 DNA is TGTGCCAGCTCCCTAGATAGCAATCAGCCCCAGCATTTT.

This chain links TRBV11-2 with TRBJ2-1; 10 bases map to TRBD2. V lost 5 bases and J lost 5; bases outside the gene matches: 6. From germline, CDR1 is SGHAT and CDR2 FQNNGV. There are 15 residues in the CDR3. Written as DNA, the CDR3 is TGTGCCAGCAGCCCACGACTAGCGGGCGACAATGAGCAGTTCTTC. Translated: CASSPRLAGDNEQFF. The full variable domain, in which reference TRBV11-2 and TRBJ2-1 provide the parts outside the CDR3, is EAGVAQSPRYKIIEKRQSVAFWCNPISGHATLYWYQQILGQGPKLLIQFQNNGVVDDSQLPKDRFSAERLKGVDSTLKIQPAKLEDSAVYLCASSPRLAGDNEQFFGPGTRLTVL.

The DNA of the CDR3 is TGTGCCAGCAGTGACGTCTGGTCTAGAGGACAGGGGAACACCGGGGAGCTGTTTTTT. Protein: CASSDVWSRGQGNTGELFF. V is TRBV6-1 and J is TRBJ2-2, with 8 bases that match TRBD1. V lost 3 bases and J lost 1; bases outside the gene matches: 13. Germline V gene data show CDR1 as MNHNS and CDR2 as SASEGT. The CDR3 is made up of 19 amino acids.

The V gene is TRBV10-3, the J gene TRBJ1-1; D not resolved. Germline V gene sequence: CDR1 ENHRY, CDR2 SYGVKD. This CDR3 region has 13 residues. V lost 7 bases to trimming and J lost 0 bases, with 9 bases between them. CDR3 DNA sequence: TGTGCCATCATGAGAGGGTTGAACACTGAAGCTTTCTTT. It is translated as CAIMRGLNTEAFF.

The chain recombines TRBV6-1 with TRBJ2-1; D uncertain. This CDR3 is built from 13 residues. Germline V CDR1 and CDR2: MNHNS, SASEGT. Trimming took 4 bases from V and 5 from J, leaving 9 bases between them. For the CDR3, the DNA is TGTGCCAGCAGTGCGGAGCCCCACAATGAGCAGTTCTTC. Amino acids: CASSAEPHNEQFF.

This clone was seen a single time. This same CDR3 is encoded by further DNA sequences in the sample. The chain employs TRBV5-8 and TRBJ1-5, with D perhaps matching TRBD1 (6 bases). This CDR3 has 16 amino acids. Germline V gene lookup returns CDR1 SGHTS and CDR2 YDEGEE. With 4 bases removed from V and 2 bases from J, the gap between germline ends came to 16 bases. CDR3 coding DNA: TGTGCCAGCAGCCAAAGGGGGTCGAGAGGCAATCAGCCCCAGCATTTT. Protein: CASSQRGSRGNQPQHF.

This clone appeared a few times. The chain is built from TRBV7-2 and TRBJ2-7; no firm D call. There are 14 residues in the CDR3. Per germline, CDR1 SGHTA and CDR2 FQGNSA. V was trimmed by 1 base and J by 0 bases, leaving 7 bases between them. CDR3 in DNA: TGTGCCAGCAGCTTAGTTTGGAGCTCCTACGAGCAGTACTTC. Protein sequence: CASSLVWSSYEQYF.

This clone was recorded only once. The rearrangement links TRBV18 to TRBJ2-7; TRBD1 agrees at 7 bases. Germline CDR1 reads KGHSH; CDR2 reads LQKENI. This CDR3 is 15 amino acids long. The V gene end was trimmed by 6 bases and the J gene end by 0 bases; junction bases not matched to a gene: 8. This CDR3 is CASSHDRAGSYEQYF. DNA of the CDR3: TGTGCCAGCTCGCACGACAGGGCGGGCTCCTACGAGCAGTACTTC.

The rearrangement links TRBV5-6 to TRBJ1-1, with D possibly matching TRBD1 (6 bases). This CDR3 contains 14 residues. CDR1 SGHDT and CDR2 YYEEEE come from the germline V gene. V lost 0 bases and J 1 base, leaving 7 bases between the germline ends. CDR3 loop: CASSLGRGNTEAFF. The CDR3 DNA sequence: TGTGCCAGCAGCTTGGGCAGGGGGAACACTGAAGCTTTCTTT. The whole variable domain, remainder taken from reference TRBV5-6 and TRBJ1-1, is DAGVTQSPTHLIKTRGQQVTLRCSPKSGHDTVSWYQQALGQGPQFIFQYYEEEERQRGNFPDRFSGHQFPNYSSELNVNALLLGDSALYLCASSLGRGNTEAFFGQGTRLTVV.

The chain combines TRBV12-5 with TRBJ1-1; no clear D. CDR1 and CDR2 (germline): LGHNT, FRNRAP. The CDR3 sequence is 12 residues long. Deletions cut 1 base from V and 10 bases from J, with 10 bases between. CDR3 protein: CASGLDTPGAFF. The CDR3 DNA is TGTGCTAGTGGTTTGGACACGCCAGGAGCTTTCTTT.

The J gene is TRBJ2-3, the V gene TRBV5-1; TRBD2 matches 10 bases. Germline-derived CDR1 and CDR2 are SGHRS and YFSETQ. After removal of 7 bases from V and 1 base from J, the junction contained 3 bases not matched to a gene. The CDR3 is 14 residues long. Written as DNA, the CDR3 is TGCGCCAGCGTAGGACTAGCGGGCACAGATACGCAGTATTTT. Its protein is CASVGLAGTDTQYF.